This paragraph covers one T cell receptor (beta chain) sequence. Its antigen is not known. These data originate in a study of identical twins. Broader study findings: Low generation-probability sequences were in excess among twin-shared out-of-frame alpha sequences.

Only healthy Caucasians were enrolled as donors. Template switching added a universal primer site, and cDNA bore unique molecular identifiers. TCRdb independently ran MiXCR on the 5' RACE reads; one entry per CDR3 protein. The sample includes some 260,000 distinct CDR3 sequences, about 14% seen only once; the top ten take approximately 8.2%. Losses at the gene ends were 1 base for V and 0 bases for J; bases not matched to a gene: 5. Germline V gene lookup returns CDR1 LNHNV and CDR2 YYDKDF (reference sequence). This CDR3 spans 17 amino acids. Sequenced input: memory (CD45RO+) T cells sorted from blood. The genes are TRBV15 and TRBJ2-2, with 7 bases identical to TRBD1. The sequence came from a young woman in good health. Written as DNA, the CDR3 is TGTGCCACCAGCAGAGTTCTAGGGACAGCGAACACCGGGGAGCTGTTTTTT. The encoded protein is CATSRVLGTANTGELFF.